This T cell receptor beta chain was recovered during a study of relationships among human T cell subsets. Study results and caveats: A CD4+CD8+ double-positive population could not be excluded by bead sorting. T cell counts were not recorded for a couple of pan T samples processed alongside pan B cells. Regulatory and Th2 subsets had few clones over 100 reads, unlike CD8+ cytotoxic cells.

Per the germline V gene, CDR1 is MNHEY and CDR2 is SMNVEV (reference sequence). V shed 0 bases and J shed 4 bases, with 10 bases lying between them. This CDR3 is built from 16 residues. This clonotype has more than one count but fewer than ten. The antigen is undetermined. T cell subsets were isolated with magnetic beads coated with subset-specific monoclonal antibodies. The T cell receptor alpha and beta CDR3 regions were amplified from mRNA by semiquantitative ARM-PCR. Exponential amplification used communal superprimers after tagged nested gene-specific primers in ARM-PCR. TCRdb passed the multiplex PCR reads through MiXCR, listing each CDR3 protein once. The sample carries around 15,000 distinct CDR3 sequences, 62% recorded once.

V is TRBV27 and J is TRBJ2-6, with D possibly being TRBD2 (5 bases). This sequence was found in a man aged 40-50 years in good health. The source material was total T cells sorted from blood. The CDR3 sequence is CASSLSGASGANVLTF. In DNA, the CDR3 is TGTGCCAGCAGTTTATCGGGAGCATCCGGGGCCAACGTCCTGACTTTC.